In this sample, the clone carrying this TCR beta chain turned up once. Antigen unknown. The data were obtained in a study of CD8+ T cells in alopecia areata. As for the study in general: Tofacitinib was given for 6 to 18 months, then stopped for 6 months. Regarding the study as a whole: Lesional scalp displayed greater clonality than normal scalp, most notably in alopecia totalis/universalis. It was less clear whether patients shared TCRs than it was in mice, possibly because of HLA.

Between the trimmed V and J ends, which lost 5 bases and 2 bases, there was a span of 7 bases. Germline values: CDR1 SGHTA, CDR2 FQGNSA. The CDR3 extends over 14 amino acids. The treatment here: oral pan-JAK inhibitor, 5-10 mg twice daily. Extracted RNA was reverse transcribed, and the resulting cDNA served as sequencing template. Only in-frame clones appear in the TCRdb table, and some are missing; sequencing was by immunoSEQ multiplex PCR. The sample yields nearly 95,000 clones, about two thirds seen once. The input for sequencing was CD8+ T cells sorted from blood, taken at roughly week 45, from a patient treated with tofacitinib. The genes are TRBV7-2 and TRBJ1-6, with unresolved D. This clonotype was sampled from a human donor with alopecia areata. CDR3 DNA: TGTGCCAGCAGCGACCCTACCTATAATTCACCCCTCCACTTT. This codes for CASSDPTYNSPLHF.